The 18 T cell receptor beta chains given below trace back to one sample, sequenced in a study of CD8 T cells in ankylosing spondylitis. A single record per CDR3 protein comes from TCRdb applying MiXCR to the 5' RACE reads. The table lists around 40,000 distinct CDR3 sequences, around 2.9% of them singletons. The sequencing sample was made of blood, either unsorted or a sorted T cell fraction (not recorded which). The receptors shown here come from a male donor with ankylosing spondylitis or in good health (not recorded which).

This clonotype was counted at least ten times. The rearrangement links TRBV9 to TRBJ2-2; D gene ambiguous. Deletions cut 1 base from V and 4 bases from J, with 14 bases between. Germline V CDR1 and CDR2: SGDLS, YYNGEE. The CDR3 loop spans 16 amino acids. The CDR3 spells CASSVIVGSVTGELFF. In nucleotides, the CDR3 is TGTGCCAGCAGCGTAATCGTAGGGTCGGTCACCGGGGAGCTGTTTTTT.

This clonotype has a count of ten or more. V is TRBV9 and J is TRBJ2-1; 10 bases are shared with TRBD2. The junction had 0 bases not matched to a gene; V was cut back by 3 bases and J by 0 bases. The germline CDR1 and CDR2 sequences are SGDLS and YYNGEE. The CDR3 consists of 15 residues. CDR3 sequence: CASSGTSGSYNEQFF. In nucleotides, the CDR3 is TGTGCCAGCAGCGGGACTAGCGGCTCCTACAATGAGCAGTTCTTC.

This clonotype was seen repeatedly, ten times or more. V gene TRBV24-1 combines with J gene TRBJ1-4; a weak D match, TRBD1 (6 bases). The V and J ends lost 1 base and 0 bases respectively, with 14 bases between them. This CDR3 is built from 18 residues. Germline V gene data show CDR1 as KGHDR and CDR2 as SFDVKD. CDR3 in amino acids: CATSDFGGAVATNEKLFF. The CDR3 bases are TGTGCCACCAGTGATTTTGGGGGGGCCGTTGCAACTAATGAAAAACTGTTTTTT.

This clonotype came up many times. The V call is TRBV9, the J call TRBJ2-2, with D possibly TRBD1 on 6 matching bases. Germline CDR1 is SGDLS and CDR2 is YYNGEE. Trimming stripped 1 base from V and 5 bases from J, with 15 bases between. The CDR3 has 16 amino acids. This CDR3 reads CASSVQAGDPTGELFF. For the CDR3, the DNA is TGTGCCAGCAGCGTACAGGCAGGGGATCCGACCGGGGAGCTGTTTTTT.

This clonotype was picked up many times. V is TRBV9 and J is TRBJ1-1; the D is unclear. The V end lost 0 bases, the J end lost 4 bases, and 10 bases lay between the germline ends. The CDR3 spans 14 residues. Per germline, CDR1 SGDLS and CDR2 YYNGEE. CDR3 amino acids: CASSVAGASTEAFF. In nucleotides, the CDR3 is TGTGCCAGCAGCGTAGCGGGAGCGAGCACTGAAGCTTTCTTT.

This clonotype appeared many times. V is TRBV9 and J is TRBJ2-4, with D unclear. Trimming took 3 bases from V and 3 from J, leaving 7 bases between them. This CDR3 has 13 residues. Germline values: CDR1 SGDLS, CDR2 YYNGEE. CDR3 DNA: TGTGCCAGCAGCGGGGTGGGCAAAAACATTCAGTACTTC. Protein product: CASSGVGKNIQYF.

This clonotype was found many times. The chain couples TRBV21-1 to TRBJ2-7; TRBD2, the table's D call, was not compared with the DNA. TRBV21-1 is described as a pseudogene. The CDR3 runs to 16 residues. The chain's CDR3 is CASSKTPRLHSYEQYF. The DNA of the CDR3 is TGTGCCAGCAGCAAAACCCCGCGGCTGCATTCCTACGAGCAGTACTTC.

The table lists this clonotype with many counts. The genes are TRBV9 and TRBJ2-1, with a tentative D call TRBD2 (7 bases). The CDR3 consists of 16 residues. Trimming removed 0 bases at V and 2 bases at J, with 12 bases between. Looked up from germline, CDR1 is SGDLS and CDR2 is YYNGEE. The CDR3 loop is CASSVGGGGPYNEQFF. DNA for the CDR3: TGTGCCAGCAGCGTAGGTGGCGGGGGCCCCTACAATGAGCAGTTCTTC.

The chain has TRBV9 and TRBJ2-7; 11 positions match TRBD2. V lost 2 bases, J lost 7 bases, and 5 bases stayed unmatched. Germline V gene data show CDR1 as SGDLS and CDR2 as YYNGEE. The CDR3 is made up of 14 amino acids. CDR3 nucleotide sequence: TGTGCCAGCAGCGTTACTAGCGGGAGCGATGAGCAGTACTTC. It yields the protein CASSVTSGSDEQYF. Combining the CDR3 with reference TRBV9 and TRBJ2-7 gives the whole variable domain DSGVTQTPKHLITATGQRVTLRCSPRSGDLSVYWYQQSLDQGLQFLIQYYNGEERAKGNILERFSAQQFPDLHSELNLSSLELGDSALYFCASSVTSGSDEQYFGPGTRLTVT.

This clonotype was seen ten or more times. The rearrangement joins TRBV9 to TRBJ2-2, with D unresolved. Trimming removed 0 bases from V and 3 bases from J, with 6 bases in between. Per the germline V gene, CDR1 is SGDLS and CDR2 is YYNGEE. This CDR3 has 14 amino acids. CDR3 bases: TGTGCCAGCAGCGTAGCGGTATACACCGGGGAGCTGTTTTTT. Amino acids: CASSVAVYTGELFF.

In this sample, this clonotype turned up many times. The chain couples TRBV9 to TRBJ2-2; D perhaps matches TRBD2 (6 bases). Trimming pared 0 bases from V and 4 bases from J, leaving 16 bases between. The CDR3 has 17 residues. CDR1 and CDR2 from the germline V gene are SGDLS and YYNGEE. The CDR3 is CASSVGLGRRVTGELFF. Here the CDR3 DNA reads TGTGCCAGCAGCGTAGGACTAGGCCGACGAGTCACCGGGGAGCTGTTTTTT.

The table lists this clonotype with many counts. The chain couples TRBV9 to TRBJ1-6; TRBD1 might be the D (6 bases). Looked up from germline, CDR1 is SGDLS and CDR2 is YYNGEE. The V and J ends lost 4 bases and 14 bases respectively, with 10 bases between them. CDR3 length: 11 residues. CDR3 protein: CASSRGGALHF. CDR3 nucleotide sequence: TGTGCCAGCAGCCGAGGGGGGGCCCTCCACTTT.

Ten or more counts support this clonotype. This chain uses TRBV9 with TRBJ1-5, with D unresolved. Trimming took 4 bases from V and 10 from J, leaving 18 bases between them. This CDR3 contains 14 residues. Germline CDR1 and CDR2: SGDLS and YYNGEE. This CDR3 is CASSPQDGIGPQHF. Written as DNA, the CDR3 is TGTGCCAGCAGCCCTCAGGACGGGATAGGACCCCAGCATTTT.

This clonotype was detected many times. The CDR3: CASSVRDRGQIQGNTIYF. DNA for the CDR3: TGTGCCAGCAGCGTCCGGGACAGGGGGCAAATTCAAGGAAACACCATATATTTT. The chain combines TRBV9 with TRBJ1-3; TRBD1 matches at 12 bases. J gave up 4 bases and V 2 bases, and 10 bases lay outside the gene matches. Germline lookup yields CDR1 SGDLS and CDR2 YYNGEE. CDR3 size: 18 residues.

This chain uses TRBV9 with TRBJ2-6; a weak D match, TRBD1 (5 bases). CDR3 length: 19 residues. Between the trimmed V and J ends, which lost 0 bases and 1 base, there was a span of 17 bases. CDR1 and CDR2 (germline): SGDLS, YYNGEE. The CDR3 here is CASSVEEWGPRSGANVLTF. The CDR3 nucleotides are TGTGCCAGCAGCGTAGAGGAGTGGGGCCCCCGGTCTGGGGCCAACGTCCTGACTTTC.

This clonotype has at least ten counts. The genes are TRBV9 and TRBJ2-1; weak D call: TRBD2 (7 bases). Germline values: CDR1 SGDLS, CDR2 YYNGEE. This CDR3 contains 17 residues. V dropped 0 bases and J dropped 2 bases, with 15 bases sitting between them. The CDR3 DNA reads TGTGCCAGCAGCGTAGGTGGGGGGGGGCTTACCTACAATGAGCAGTTCTTC. Amino acid sequence: CASSVGGGGLTYNEQFF.

This clonotype was recorded many times. The chain combines TRBV9 with TRBJ2-3; D is uncertain. V gave up 0 bases and J gave up 2 bases, with 7 bases separating them. Germline V gene lookup returns CDR1 SGDLS and CDR2 YYNGEE. This CDR3 has 14 residues. The CDR3 loop is CASSVGLDTDTQYF. DNA for the CDR3: TGTGCCAGCAGCGTAGGATTGGACACAGATACGCAGTATTTT.

This clonotype has at least ten counts. This sequence joins TRBV9 and TRBJ1-2; TRBD1 might be the D (5 bases). Germline V gene data show CDR1 as SGDLS and CDR2 as YYNGEE. Trimming cost V 1 base and J 4 bases, with 14 bases left between them. The CDR3 spans 15 residues. The CDR3 nucleotides are TGTGCCAGCAGCGTATCGGCAGGGACCGCCTATGGCTACACCTTC. Protein product: CASSVSAGTAYGYTF.